Shown below are 10 T cell receptor beta chains from a single sample sequenced in a study of human T cells and chemical hapten exposure. Specified time point: patch test 2, 6 weeks after DPC sensitization. Treatment given: therapeutic diphenylcyclopropenone sensitization with weekly scalp DPC. In TCRdb, the RACE reads were re-called with MiXCR into one record per CDR3 protein. Altogether under 75,000 distinct CDR3 sequences are present, 7.5% to 9.5% being singletons, with the ten largest covering around 3.3%. Sequences were derived from whole blood, sampled in connection with sensitization to the hapten diphenylcyclopropenone (DPC). The source is a woman in her forties or fifties with alopecia areata. Some clones in this sample may be carry-over from other donors' samples.

The J gene is TRBJ2-1, the V gene TRBV2; tentative D call: TRBD1 (6 bases). From germline, CDR1 is SNHLY and CDR2 FYNNEI. This CDR3 comprises 16 residues. Trimming shortened V by 2 bases and J by 7 bases, and 18 bases separated the two germline ends. The DNA of the CDR3 is TGTGCCAGCAGTGAAAATGTGGGGGCCTGGGGGAATGAGCAGTTCTTC. Protein product: CASSENVGAWGNEQFF.

The chain couples TRBV2 to TRBJ2-1; no firm D call. Per the germline V gene, CDR1 is SNHLY and CDR2 is FYNNEI. V gave up 1 base and J gave up 6 bases, with 13 bases separating them. This CDR3 comprises 15 residues. DNA for the CDR3: TGTGCCAGCAGTGAAGGGACCGGAAAGGGCAATGAGCAGTTCTTC. As protein: CASSEGTGKGNEQFF.

The table lists this clonotype with a few counts. This chain joins TRBV29-1 and TRBJ1-2, with 8 positions matching TRBD1. This CDR3 has 14 amino acids. Germline V gene lookup returns CDR1 SQVTM and CDR2 ANQGSEA. CDR3 nucleotide sequence: TGCCACGGTGGGGTACAGGGGGTAGGCTATGGCTACACCTTC. This encodes CHGGVQGVGYGYTF.

This clonotype has at least ten counts. CDR3 residues: CASSQTGGINQPQHF. DNA for the CDR3: TGTGCCAGCAGCCAAACAGGGGGTATCAATCAGCCCCAGCATTTT. The chain joins TRBV5-8 to TRBJ1-5; 8 positions agree with TRBD1. The CDR3 is 15 residues long. The V segment lost 4 bases and the J segment 3 bases; nucleotides outside the gene matches: 6. Germline loops: CDR1 SGHTS, CDR2 YDEGEE.

This clonotype occurred many times. The DNA of the CDR3 is TGTGCCAGCAGTTTAGGACCTAATCAGCCCCAGCATTTT. Residues: CASSLGPNQPQHF. V is TRBV27 and J is TRBJ1-5; D ambiguous. The germline V and J ends were trimmed by 2 bases and 4 bases, with 6 bases remaining between them. This CDR3 contains 13 residues. CDR1 MNHEY and CDR2 SMNVEV come from the germline V gene (reference sequence).

The chain recombines TRBV10-3 with TRBJ2-5; 9 bases agree with TRBD2. The CDR3 runs 13 residues. CDR1 and CDR2 (germline): ENHRY, SYGVKD. The trim removed 6 bases at V and 2 bases at J, leaving 1 base unmatched. The chain's CDR3 is CAIRTSGQETQYF. CDR3 bases: TGTGCCATCAGGACTAGCGGACAAGAGACCCAGTACTTC.

This clonotype was seen ten or more times. The chain links TRBV7-2 to TRBJ1-5; TRBD1 matches 7 bases. The CDR3 has 14 amino acids. Germline CDR1 is SGHTA and CDR2 is FQGNSA. J lost 3 bases, V lost 4 bases, and 3 bases had no gene match. CDR3 bases: TGTGCCAGCAGCTCAGGGGGGTTCAATCAGCCCCAGCATTTT. Amino acid sequence: CASSSGGFNQPQHF.

The chain uses TRBV12-3 or TRBV12-4 and TRBJ1-6, with no clear D. The V end was cut by 2 bases, the J end by 8 bases, with 13 bases between. This CDR3 is 15 amino acids long. The CDR3 coding sequence is TGTGCCAGCAGTTTACGACATAGTCCGGATTCACCCCTCCACTTT. As protein: CASSLRHSPDSPLHF.

This clonotype was counted between two and nine times. The V and J genes are TRBV4-3 and TRBJ2-1, with 7 bases matching TRBD1. The CDR3 is made up of 17 amino acids. Trimming cost V 0 bases and J 7 bases; bases outside gene matches: 12. CDR1 is LGHNA and CDR2 is YSLEER in the germline V gene. CDR3 nucleotides: TGCGCCAGCAGCCAAGACAACGGACAGGTGAACATTAATGAGCAGTTCTTC. Translating gives CASSQDNGQVNINEQFF.

The V and J genes are TRBV30 and TRBJ2-7, with 9 bases identical to TRBD1. From germline, CDR1 is GTSNPN and CDR2 SVGIG (reference sequence). The CDR3 consists of 13 residues. V was clipped by 3 bases and J by 5 bases; unmatched bases: 5. CDR3 DNA sequence: TGTGCCTGGAGCCGGGACAGGGCAAACGAGCAGTACTTC. Protein product: CAWSRDRANEQYF.